These T cell receptor beta chains were read from a single sample in a study of T cell responses to AZD1222 COVID-19 vaccine. Profiled with immunoSEQ multiplex PCR; TCRdb holds only in-frame clones, not every one. The data show 95,000 to 150,000 clones, roughly 93% seen once. This sample comprised peripheral blood, obtained on day 0 of AZD1222 vaccination. Receptor source: an adult in good health. The CDR3 runs from the conserved cysteine through the conserved F or W. D genes are given only for firm matches.

cdr3_length	v_call	j_call	d_call	cdr3_nt	cdr3_aa
14	TRBV19	TRBJ2-3	NA	TGTGCCAGTAGGCCCCAGGGGGGGACAGATACGCAGTATTTT	CASRPQGGTDTQYF
15	TRBV13	TRBJ2-5	TRBD2	TGTGCCAGCAGCTTACTCGGGAGGGCTGGCGGGACCCAGTACTTC	CASSLLGRAGGTQYF
15	TRBV7-6	TRBJ1-1	NA	TGTGCCAGCAGCTTAGCCCCTGGTCAGAACACTGAAGCTTTCTTT	CASSLAPGQNTEAFF
14	TRBV5-1	TRBJ1-1	TRBD1	TGCGCCAGCAGTCAAACAGGGGGCAACACTGAAGCTTTCTTT	CASSQTGGNTEAFF
13	TRBV10-3	TRBJ2-1	NA	TGTGCCATCAGCCTCGACGGCCACAATGAGCAGTTCTTC	CAISLDGHNEQFF
15	TRBV27	TRBJ1-1	TRBD1	TGTGCCAGCAGTTTCGGGACAGATATGAACACTGAAGCTTTCTTT	CASSFGTDMNTEAFF
12	TRBV5-8	TRBJ1-1	NA	TGTGCCAGCAGCTTGTGGGGACCTGAAGCTTTCTTT	CASSLWGPEAFF
15	TRBV24-1	TRBJ2-5	NA	TGTGCCACCAGTGACCATAACAGGGACCGAGAGACCCAGTACTTC	CATSDHNRDRETQYF
14	TRBV6-1	TRBJ1-1	NA	TGTGCCAGCAGTGAAGGGGGGGCGAACACTGAAGCTTTCTTT	CASSEGGANTEAFF
11	TRBV6-5	TRBJ1-2	NA	TGTGCCAGCAGCGGGGGATATGGCTACACCTTC	CASSGGYGYTF
16	TRBV19	TRBJ2-3	TRBD1	TGTGCCAGTAGGGACAGGGGTTTCTCTAGCACAGATACGCAGTATTTT	CASRDRGFSSTDTQYF
12	TRBV18	TRBJ2-3	NA	TGTGCCAGCTCACCCGACACAGATACGCAGTATTTT	CASSPDTDTQYF
16	TRBV14	TRBJ2-2	NA	TGTGCCAGCAGCCAAGAAGTCGGTGAGAACACCGGGGAGCTGTTTTTT	CASSQEVGENTGELFF